This T cell receptor (beta chain) was found in a study of tumor and adjacent non-tumor tissue in lung cancer. Background on the study: Samples averaged approximately 4.2 million productive TCRbeta reads each.

RNA was extracted from bulk tissue without any cell sorting. This clonotype appeared once. TCRbeta libraries were built with three rounds of nested PCR, modified from ARM-PCR. TCRdb passed the multiplex PCR reads through MiXCR, listing each CDR3 protein once. Among about 200,000 distinct CDR3 sequences listed, 70% to 75% were seen once. The V segment lost 4 bases and the J segment 6 bases; nucleotides outside the gene matches: 8. CDR3 size: 14 residues. Germline V gene sequence: CDR1 SGHAT, CDR2 FQNNGV. The origin of this receptor is a man aged 55-75 years with non-small cell lung cancer. The sequenced sample was lung tumor tissue. This rearrangement joins TRBV11-2 to TRBJ2-5; 7 bases map to TRBD1. Here the CDR3 reads CASSSGQAQKTQYF. The CDR3 DNA reads as TGTGCCAGCAGCTCCGGACAGGCGCAAAAGACCCAGTACTTC.